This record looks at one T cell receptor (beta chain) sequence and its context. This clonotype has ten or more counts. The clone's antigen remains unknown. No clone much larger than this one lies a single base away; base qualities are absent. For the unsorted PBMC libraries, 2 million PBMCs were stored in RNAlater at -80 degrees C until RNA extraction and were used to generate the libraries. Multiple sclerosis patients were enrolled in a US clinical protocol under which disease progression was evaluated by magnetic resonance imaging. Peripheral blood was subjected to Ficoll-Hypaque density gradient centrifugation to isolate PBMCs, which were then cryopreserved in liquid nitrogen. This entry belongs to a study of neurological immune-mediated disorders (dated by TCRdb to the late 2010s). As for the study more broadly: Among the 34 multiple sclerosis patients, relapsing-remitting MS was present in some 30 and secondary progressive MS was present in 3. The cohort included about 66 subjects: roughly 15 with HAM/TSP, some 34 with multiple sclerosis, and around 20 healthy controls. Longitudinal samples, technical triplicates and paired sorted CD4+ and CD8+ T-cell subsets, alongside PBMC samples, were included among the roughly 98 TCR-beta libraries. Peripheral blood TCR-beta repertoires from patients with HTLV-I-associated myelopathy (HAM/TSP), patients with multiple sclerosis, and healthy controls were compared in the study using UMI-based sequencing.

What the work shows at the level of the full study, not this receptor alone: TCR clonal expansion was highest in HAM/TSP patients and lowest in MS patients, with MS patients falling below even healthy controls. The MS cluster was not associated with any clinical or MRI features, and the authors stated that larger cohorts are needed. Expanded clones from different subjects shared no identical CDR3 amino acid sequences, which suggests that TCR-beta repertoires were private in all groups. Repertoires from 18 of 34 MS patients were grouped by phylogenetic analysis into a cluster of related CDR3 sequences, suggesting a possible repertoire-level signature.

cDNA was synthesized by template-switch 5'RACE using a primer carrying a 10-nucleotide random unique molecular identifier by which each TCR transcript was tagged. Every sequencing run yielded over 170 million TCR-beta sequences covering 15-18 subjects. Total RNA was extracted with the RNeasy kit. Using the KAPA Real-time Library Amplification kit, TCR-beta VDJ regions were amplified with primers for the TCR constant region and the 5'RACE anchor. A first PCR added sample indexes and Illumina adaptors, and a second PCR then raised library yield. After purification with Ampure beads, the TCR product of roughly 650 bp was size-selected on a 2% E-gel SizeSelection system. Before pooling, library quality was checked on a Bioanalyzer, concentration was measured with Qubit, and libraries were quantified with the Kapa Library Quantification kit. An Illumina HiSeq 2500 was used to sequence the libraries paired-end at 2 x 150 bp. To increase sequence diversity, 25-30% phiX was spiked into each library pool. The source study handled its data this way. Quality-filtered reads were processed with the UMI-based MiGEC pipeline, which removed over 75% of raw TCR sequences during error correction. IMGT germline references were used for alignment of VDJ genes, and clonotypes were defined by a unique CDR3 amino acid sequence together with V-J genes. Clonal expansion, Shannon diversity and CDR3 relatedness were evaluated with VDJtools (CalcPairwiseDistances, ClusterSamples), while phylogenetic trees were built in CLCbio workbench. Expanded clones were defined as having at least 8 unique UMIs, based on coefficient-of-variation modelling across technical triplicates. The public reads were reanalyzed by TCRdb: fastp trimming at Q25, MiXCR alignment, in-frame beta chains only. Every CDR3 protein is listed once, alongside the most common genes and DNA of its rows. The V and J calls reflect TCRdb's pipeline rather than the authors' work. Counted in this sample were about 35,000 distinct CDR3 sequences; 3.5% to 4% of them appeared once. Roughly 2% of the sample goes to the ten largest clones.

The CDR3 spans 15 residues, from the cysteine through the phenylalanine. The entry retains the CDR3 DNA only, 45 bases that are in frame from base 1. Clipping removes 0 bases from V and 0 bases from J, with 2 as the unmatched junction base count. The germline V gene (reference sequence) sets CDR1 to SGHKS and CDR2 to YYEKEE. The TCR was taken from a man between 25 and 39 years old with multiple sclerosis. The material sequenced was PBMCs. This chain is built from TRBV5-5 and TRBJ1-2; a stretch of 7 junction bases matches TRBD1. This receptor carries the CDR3 CASSLGTGPNYGYTF. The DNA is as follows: TGTGCCAGCAGCTTGGGGACAGGACCTAACTATGGCTACACCTTC.